A single sample gave rise to the 15 T cell receptor beta chains below, sequenced in a study of blood T cell repertoires in COVID-19. Assay used: immunoSEQ multiplex PCR; TCRdb lists only in-frame clones, some missing. The data contain some 250,000 clones, approximately 85% of them seen just once; the ten biggest clones take up under 2.5%. Specimen: PBMCs or T cells enriched from blood (not recorded which). All receptors come from a woman between 45 and 65 years old who had recovered from COVID-19.

This chain uses TRBV21-1 with TRBJ2-1; the D segment call TRBD2 is taken from the table without a DNA check. TRBV21-1 is listed as a pseudogene. The CDR3 contains 15 residues. The CDR3 reads CASSKFGGTYNEQFF. CDR3 DNA: TGTGCCAGCAGCAAATTCGGCGGGACTTACAATGAGCAGTTCTTC.

This clone occurred once. This sequence joins TRBV3-1 (or the pseudogene TRBV3-2) and TRBJ2-1; TRBD2 aligns across 10 bases. The V and J ends lost 1 base and 7 bases, in that order; junction bases with no gene match: 7. CDR1 is LGHDT, CDR2 YNNKEL, per germline (reference sequence). This CDR3 contains 16 residues. The CDR3, as DNA: TGTGCCAGCAGCCAAGGCCTAGCGGGAGTTGCGAATGAGCAGTTCTTC. Its protein product is CASSQGLAGVANEQFF.

The chain employs TRBV18 and TRBJ2-7, with 8 bases identical to TRBD1. The length of the CDR3 is 13 residues. In germline, CDR1 is KGHSH, CDR2 LQKENI. The ends lost 4 bases at V and 5 bases at J; junction bases unmatched: 4. The CDR3 coding sequence is TGTGCCAGCTCACTTGGACAGGGCGACGAGCAGTACTTC. This sequence encodes CASSLGQGDEQYF.

The chain carries TRBV6-5 and TRBJ1-2; possibly TRBD1 for D (5 bases). This CDR3 is built from 14 residues. With 5 bases removed from V and 4 bases from J, the gap between germline ends came to 14 bases. In germline, CDR1 is MNHEY, CDR2 SVGAGI. Written as DNA, the CDR3 is TGTGCCAGCAGTCCGACAGTGCTAGGCTATGGCTACACCTTC. Its translation is CASSPTVLGYGYTF.

This chain links TRBV5-1 with TRBJ1-4, with 7 nucleotides matching TRBD1. CDR1 is SGHRS, CDR2 YFSETQ, per germline. The CDR3 loop spans 16 amino acids. J gave up 3 bases and V 5 bases, and 10 bases lay outside the gene matches. The CDR3 sequence is CASRITGALSNEKLFF. The CDR3 nucleotides are TGCGCCAGCAGAATCACAGGGGCCCTATCTAATGAAAAACTGTTTTTT. Filled out from reference TRBV5-1 and TRBJ1-4, the complete variable domain reads KAGVTQTPRYLIKTRGQQVTLSCSPISGHRSVSWYQQTPGQGLQFLFEYFSETQRNKGNFPGRFSGRQFSNSRSEMNVSTLELGDSALYLCASRITGALSNEKLFFGSGTQLSVL.

This clone is a singleton in its sample. The V gene is TRBV28, the J gene TRBJ1-2; a weak D match, TRBD1 (5 bases). Per germline, CDR1 MDHEN and CDR2 SYDVKM. V was cut by 10 bases and J by 7 bases, with 25 bases left in between. This CDR3 spans 15 amino acids. DNA for the CDR3: TGTGCCACTGCCCCCGGGACTGCCAGTATAGGTGGCTACACCTTC. It translates to CATAPGTASIGGYTF.

The chain carries TRBV6-5 and TRBJ2-1; a weak D match, TRBD2 (6 bases). V lost 5 bases, J lost 7 bases, and 15 bases lay in between. This CDR3 comprises 14 residues. Per the germline V gene, CDR1 is MNHEY and CDR2 is SVGAGI. CDR3 loop: CASSPLGGWNEQFF. The CDR3 coding sequence is TGTGCCAGCAGTCCTCTTGGGGGGTGGAATGAGCAGTTCTTC.

The rearrangement links TRBV5-1 to TRBJ2-2; D not resolved. V lost 8 bases to trimming and J lost 1 base, with 9 bases between them. Germline CDR1 and CDR2: SGHRS and YFSETQ. CDR3 length: 13 residues. Here the CDR3 reads CASYPGNTGELFF. In DNA, the CDR3 is TGCGCCAGTTATCCAGGGAACACCGGGGAGCTGTTTTTT.

This chain joins TRBV25-1 and TRBJ1-6, with TRBD1 as a possible D gene (6 bases). Germline V lookup: CDR1 MGHDK, CDR2 SYGVNS. Between the trimmed V and J ends, which lost 5 bases and 0 bases, there was a span of 11 bases. CDR3 length: 16 residues. The CDR3: CASSIGTSSYNSPLHF. The CDR3 bases are TGTGCCAGCAGTATTGGGACAAGCTCCTATAATTCACCCCTCCACTTT.

This clone was observed once. The chain uses TRBV6-5 and TRBJ1-5, with 7 nucleotides matching TRBD1. Per germline, CDR1 MNHEY and CDR2 SVGAGI. Trimming cost V 6 bases and J 4 bases; bases outside gene matches: 6. The CDR3 is 14 amino acids. The CDR3 region has the DNA TGTGCCAGCAGCAGACAGGGCATGAATCAGCCCCAGCATTTT. This sequence encodes CASSRQGMNQPQHF.

V is TRBV10-3 and J is TRBJ1-2; 8 positions match TRBD1. Germline V gene sequence: CDR1 ENHRY, CDR2 SYGVKD. The CDR3 covers 15 residues. The V segment lost 0 bases and the J segment 7 bases; nucleotides outside the gene matches: 7. CDR3 coding DNA: TGTGCCATCAGTGAGTCGCCAGGGGGCTTACGTGGCTACACCTTC. Translated: CAISESPGGLRGYTF.

V and J are TRBV5-5 and TRBJ2-1, with 7 bases lining up with TRBD2. V dropped 4 bases and J dropped 5; count of bases not matched to a gene: 6. Germline lookup yields CDR1 SGHKS and CDR2 YYEKEE (reference sequence). The CDR3 is made up of 14 amino acids. CDR3 DNA: TGTGCCAGCAGCCGGGGGGTTGTTCACAATGAGCAGTTCTTC. Its protein product is CASSRGVVHNEQFF.

The chain has TRBV28 and TRBJ1-2; 7 bases are a match to TRBD1. Losses at the gene ends were 8 bases for V and 0 bases for J; bases not matched to a gene: 15. This CDR3 contains 17 residues. CDR1 and CDR2 from the germline V gene are MDHEN and SYDVKM. CDR3 nucleotide sequence: TGTGCCAGCGGATCCGGGACAGAGACTTATCCTAACTATGGCTACACCTTC. It encodes CASGSGTETYPNYGYTF.

The rearrangement uses TRBV20-1 and TRBJ2-3, with D maybe TRBD2 (6 bases). The CDR3 is 13 amino acids. CDR1 is DFQATT, CDR2 SNEGSKA, per germline (reference sequence). V shed 3 bases and J shed 1 base, with 8 bases lying between them. CDR3 DNA: TGCAGTGCTAGTACGGGAGGCACAGATACGCAGTATTTT. Protein: CSASTGGTDTQYF.

This clone has just one count. V and J are TRBV7-2 and TRBJ2-5; 13 nucleotides match TRBD2. CDR3 length equals 19 residues. Trimming at V came to 0 bases and at J to 4 bases, leaving 11 bases not matched to a gene. Germline CDR1 is SGHTA and CDR2 is FQGNSA. This chain's CDR3 is CASSLAIQPGLAGRETQYF. CDR3 DNA sequence: TGTGCCAGCAGCTTAGCGATCCAACCGGGACTAGCGGGACGAGAGACCCAGTACTTC.